Below are 16 T cell receptor beta chains sequenced from a single sample in a study of T cell responses to AZD1222 COVID-19 vaccine. The assay was immunoSEQ multiplex PCR, and TCRdb's table has in-frame clones only and misses some. In the table there are about 130,000 clones, around 92% of which are singletons. This sample comprised peripheral blood, obtained on day 0 of AZD1222 vaccination. These receptors were taken from an adult in good health.

In its sample, this clone was seen once. The rearrangement links TRBV5-6 to TRBJ2-2; TRBD1 matches at 8 bases. J gave up 1 base and V 4 bases, and 6 bases lay outside the gene matches. This CDR3 comprises 16 residues. CDR1 SGHDT and CDR2 YYEEEE come from the germline V gene. DNA for the CDR3: TGTGCCAGCAGCCCCCAGGGGGCGCGGAACACCGGGGAGCTGTTTTTT. Residues: CASSPQGARNTGELFF.

CDR3 in DNA: TGTGCCAGAACCGAGGAAGGACCACGACGGACCGGGGAGCTGTTTTTT. Its protein is CARTEEGPRRTGELFF. The chain recombines TRBV5-3 with TRBJ2-2; D gene unclear. Being an ORF, TRBV5-3 has a function that is uncertain. The V and J ends lost 6 bases and 5 bases respectively, with 20 bases between them. The CDR3 length is 16 residues.

This rearrangement joins TRBV12-1 to TRBJ1-2; the D call of TRBD1 is as the table states it, not checked on the DNA. TRBV12-1 is a recognized pseudogene. The CDR3 totals 17 residues. In DNA, the CDR3 is TGTGCCAGCAGCTTTGCTCCTGTGACAGAGGATACGTATGGCTACACCTTC. Protein product: CASSFAPVTEDTYGYTF.

This rearrangement joins TRBV3-1 (or the pseudogene TRBV3-2) to TRBJ1-1; D perhaps matches TRBD1 (5 bases). The CDR3 runs to 15 residues. The V and J ends lost 0 bases and 4 bases respectively, with 12 bases between them. Germline V gives CDR1 LGHDT, CDR2 YNNKEL (reference sequence). The CDR3 loop is CASSQDGWGTTEAFF. In nucleotides, the CDR3 is TGTGCCAGCAGCCAAGATGGGTGGGGGACCACTGAAGCTTTCTTT.

This clone was detected only once. The chain is built from TRBV30 and TRBJ2-7; 12 bases are a match to TRBD2. CDR3 length: 16 residues. Per the germline V gene, CDR1 is GTSNPN and CDR2 is SVGIG (reference sequence). J lost 6 bases, V lost 3 bases, and 12 bases had no gene match. For the CDR3, the DNA is TGTGCCTGGAGCCAGTGGCTAGCGGGAGGGCCGGGCGAGCAGTACTTC. Protein sequence: CAWSQWLAGGPGEQYF.

This rearrangement joins TRBV12-3 or TRBV12-4 to TRBJ1-2; D is possibly TRBD1 (5 bases). The CDR3 has 12 residues. V dropped 2 bases and J dropped 6 bases, with 7 bases sitting between them. The CDR3 reads CASSLQGNGYTF. The CDR3 nucleotides read TGTGCCAGCAGTTTACAGGGTAATGGCTACACCTTC.

The chain carries TRBV9 and TRBJ1-1; D is unclear. Looked up from germline, CDR1 is SGDLS and CDR2 is YYNGEE. The CDR3 consists of 14 residues. Trimming removed 3 bases at V and 3 bases at J, with 12 bases between. CDR3 in amino acids: CASSGSEADTEAFF. The CDR3 DNA reads TGTGCCAGCAGCGGTTCAGAGGCGGACACTGAAGCTTTCTTT.

The chain carries TRBV6-2 or TRBV6-3 and TRBJ1-2; D not certain. The CDR3 length is 12 residues. Trimming left V 5 bases short and J 6 bases short, with 10 bases between. Germline V gene data show CDR1 as MNHEY and CDR2 as SVGEGT. The CDR3 bases are TGTGCCAGCAGTCAGAGTATACATGGCTACACCTTC. It yields the protein CASSQSIHGYTF.

A single count supports this clone. The chain carries TRBV7-9 and TRBJ1-2; no definite D call. This CDR3 has 13 amino acids. Trimming stripped 1 base from V and 4 bases from J, with 7 bases between. The germline gives CDR1 SEHNR, CDR2 FQNEAQ (reference sequence). CDR3 protein: CASSLEAAYGYTF. As DNA, the CDR3 is TGTGCCAGCAGCTTAGAGGCAGCCTATGGCTACACCTTC.

V and J are TRBV9 and TRBJ2-7; 9 bases align to TRBD2. Germline CDR1 and CDR2: SGDLS and YYNGEE. The J segment lost 2 bases and the V segment lost 2 bases, leaving 2 bases of the junction unmatched. There are 14 residues in the CDR3. The CDR3 reads CASSVLAGAYEQYF. Written as DNA, the CDR3 is TGTGCCAGCAGCGTGTTAGCGGGAGCCTACGAGCAGTACTTC.

The V gene is TRBV19, the J gene TRBJ1-3, with D uncertain. Germline V gene lookup returns CDR1 LNHDA and CDR2 SQIVND (reference sequence). Between the trimmed V and J ends, which lost 1 base and 0 bases, there was a span of 10 bases. The CDR3 is 16 amino acids. This CDR3 is CASSIALAYSGNTIYF. CDR3 nucleotides: TGTGCCAGTAGTATAGCTTTGGCCTACTCTGGAAACACCATATATTTT. The full variable domain, rest sourced from reference TRBV19 and TRBJ1-3, is DGGITQSPKYLFRKEGQNVTLSCEQNLNHDAMYWYRQDPGQGLRLIYYSQIVNDFQKGDIAEGYSVSREKKESFPLTVTSAQKNPTAFYLCASSIALAYSGNTIYFGEGSWLTVV.

The rearrangement uses TRBV19 and TRBJ1-1, with D hard to call. This CDR3 has 15 residues. Germline V gene lookup returns CDR1 LNHDA and CDR2 SQIVND (reference sequence). V was pared by 5 bases and J by 1 base, with 14 bases between. This chain's CDR3 is CASSAGTVGNTEAFF. As DNA, the CDR3 is TGTGCCAGTAGTGCGGGTACGGTAGGGAACACTGAAGCTTTCTTT.

The chain links TRBV28 to TRBJ2-7; D perhaps matches TRBD1 (6 bases). Germline assignment: CDR1 MDHEN and CDR2 SYDVKM. The CDR3 length is 14 residues. The V end was cut by 0 bases, the J end by 1 base, with 7 bases between. CDR3 DNA: TGTGCCAGCAGTTTATGGGGGGCATCCTACGAGCAGTACTTC. It codes for CASSLWGASYEQYF.

V gene TRBV28 combines with J gene TRBJ1-4, with no clear D. The CDR3 runs 14 residues. Germline values: CDR1 MDHEN, CDR2 SYDVKM. Trimming took off 4 bases at V and 7 bases at J, with 13 bases between the two ends. Here the CDR3 DNA reads TGTGCCAGCAGTTCAGGACGGGATTCTGAAAAACTGTTTTTT. Residues: CASSSGRDSEKLFF.

The chain is built from TRBV9 and TRBJ2-7; 9 bases match TRBD1. Per germline, CDR1 SGDLS and CDR2 YYNGEE. Trimming removed 5 bases from V and 3 bases from J; junction bases left unmatched: 12. This CDR3 has 16 residues. The CDR3 spells CASSAGTGLSLYEQYF. CDR3 nucleotide sequence: TGTGCCAGCAGTGCCGGGACAGGGCTCAGTCTCTACGAGCAGTACTTC.

CDR3 in DNA: TGTGCCAGCACCCCAGGGGCCTCGAACACTGAAGCTTTCTTT. Translation gives CASTPGASNTEAFF. The rearrangement joins TRBV7-9 to TRBJ1-1, with D perhaps TRBD1 (6 bases). The V gene's germline CDR1 is SEHNR and CDR2 FQNEAQ (reference sequence). V shed 7 bases and J shed 1 base, with 13 bases lying between them. CDR3 length: 14 residues.